This T cell receptor beta chain is from a study of blood T cell repertoires in COVID-19 (dated by TCRdb to 2018 to 2020). The study in broad terms: The collaborator samples originated in the United States, Italy and Spain and spanned the acute and convalescent phases of COVID-19. The prospective study material was composed of cDNA or gDNA derived from T cells, B-cell-depleted T cells, or PBMCs. Deeply sampled blood TCRbeta repertoires from subjects exposed to, actively infected with, or recovered from COVID-19 were included in the dataset. The repertoires were released in a freely available public database meant as a resource for research on the immune response to SARS-CoV-2. The samples were drawn from two sources: the first 160 participants of the ongoing ImmuneRACE study, and approximately 1,300 subjects contributed by 6 global collaborators. A de-identified subject ID, COVID-19 status, age in years and sex were almost always included in the sample metadata. Where HLA class I and class II types were available, the types were taken from metadata supplied by the sample provider, not from assay-based typing. Study-wide findings and limitations: The amount of clinical and demographic metadata varied by source and participant and was provided uncurated.

TCRbeta CDR3 regions were amplified from genomic DNA by means of the immunoSEQ Assay, a bias-controlled multiplex PCR. The original methods were these. Within the assay, amplification of reference gene primers was used to estimate how many nucleated cells each sample contained. To quantify the absolute abundance of each unique TCRbeta CDR3 rearrangement, sequence reads were collapsed and filtered. For each sample, productive Simpson clonality was calculated by taking the square root of Simpson's diversity index across productive rearrangements. The clones in this table, taken by TCRdb from immuneACCESS, are in-frame only. Not every clone is retained; where verified, under half of the shortfall comes from an unresolved V gene, and the cause of the rest is unknown. The V and J calls and clone size come from that table; D and trimming were worked out from the DNA. The sample data list approximately 170,000 clones, and approximately 81% of these were observed just once. The top ten clones comprise roughly a tenth of the sample.

As concerns this clone: The specificity of this receptor is unknown. The junction and the germline gene differ at one end; a read error may be behind it.

The collaborating institutions used their own protocols to collect whole blood in K2EDTA tubes. Collaborator samples were shipped for TCRbeta analysis as frozen whole blood, isolated PBMCs, or DNA extracted from either sample type. The sequenced sample was peripheral blood. This clonotype originated in an elderly woman with active or convalescent COVID-19.

The CDR3 is CASSPQHPDGLYGYTF. Read as DNA, the sequence is TGTGCCAGCTCTCCACAACACCCGGACGGACTGTATGGCTACACCTTC. This chain is built from TRBV18 and TRBJ1-2; no D gene is confidently identified. Measured from the cysteine to the phenylalanine, the CDR3 is 16 residues long. Only the CDR3 portion is preserved as DNA: 48 bases, with reading frame beginning at the first base. CDR1 and CDR2 were assigned from the germline V gene as KGHSH and LQKENI. The entire variable domain, with the stretches around the CDR3 drawn from the reference TRBV18 and TRBJ1-2 proteins, is NAGVMQNPRHLVRRRGQEARLRCSPMKGHSHVYWYRQLPEEGLKFMVYLQKENIIDESGMPKERFSAEFPKEGPSILRIQQVVRGDSAAYFCASSPQHPDGLYGYTFGSGTRLTVV.